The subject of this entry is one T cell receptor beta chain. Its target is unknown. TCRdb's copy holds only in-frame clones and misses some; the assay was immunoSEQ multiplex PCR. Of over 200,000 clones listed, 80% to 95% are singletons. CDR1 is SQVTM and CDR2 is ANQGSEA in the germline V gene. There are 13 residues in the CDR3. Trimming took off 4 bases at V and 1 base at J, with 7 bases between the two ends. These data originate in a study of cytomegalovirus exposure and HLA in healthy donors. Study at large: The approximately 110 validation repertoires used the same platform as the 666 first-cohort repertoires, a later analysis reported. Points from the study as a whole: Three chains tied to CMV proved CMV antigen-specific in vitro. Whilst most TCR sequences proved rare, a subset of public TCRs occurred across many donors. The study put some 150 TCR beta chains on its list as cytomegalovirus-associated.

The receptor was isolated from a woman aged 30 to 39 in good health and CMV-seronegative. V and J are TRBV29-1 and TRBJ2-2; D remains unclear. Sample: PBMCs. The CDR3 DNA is TGCAGCGTTGTAGATTGGAACACCGGGGAGCTGTTTTTT. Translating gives CSVVDWNTGELFF.